This T cell receptor beta chain is from a study of metastatic and nonmetastatic thyroid tumors. The CDR3 is made up of 14 amino acids. Trimming removed 6 bases from V and 6 bases from J; junction bases left unmatched: 9. Nobody among the patients had been given any treatment before thyroid surgery. TCRdb called clones again from the PCR reads with MiXCR. The repertoire holds about 16,000 clones, just over 30% seen once, with about 10% in the top ten. This clonotype originated in a female donor with papillary thyroid cancer or a benign thyroid nodule (not recorded which). Some clones in this sample may be carry-over from other donors' samples. Input material: blood. This chain joins TRBV12-3 or TRBV12-4 and TRBJ1-2; TRBD1 matches 8 bases. The CDR3 reads CASRLSGTGHGYTF. CDR3 nucleotides: TGTGCCAGCAGGTTATCCGGGACAGGTCATGGCTACACCTTC.